The 32 T cell receptor beta chains below come from one sample, sequenced in a study of early T cells in non-severe SARS-CoV-2 infection. TCRdb reprocessed the 5' RACE reads with MiXCR, giving one entry per CDR3 protein. This table holds 40,000 to 65,000 distinct CDR3 sequences, 8% to 10% found once. Sequencing was done on a sample of whole blood. All receptors derive from an adult who was a healthcare worker with PCR-confirmed SARS-CoV-2 infection or an uninfected control (not recorded which).

This clonotype was counted ten times or more. For the CDR3, the DNA is TGTGCCAGCAGTTACTCGGCTAGCGGGGGGAATGAGCAGTTCTTC. This sequence encodes CASSYSASGGNEQFF. The rearrangement uses TRBV6-5 and TRBJ2-1, with 11 bases lining up with TRBD2. J lost 7 bases, V lost 0 bases, and 2 bases had no gene match. The germline gives CDR1 MNHEY, CDR2 SVGAGI. This CDR3 has 15 amino acids.

The sample holds a few counts of this clonotype. This rearrangement joins TRBV6-1 to TRBJ1-2; 7 nucleotides line up with TRBD1. Germline V CDR1 and CDR2: MNHNS, SASEGT. The CDR3 totals 13 residues. With V trimmed by 7 bases and J by 7 bases, 9 bases remained unmatched. This CDR3 reads CASIVTGRSGYTF. In DNA, the CDR3 is TGTGCCAGCATCGTGACAGGGAGAAGTGGCTACACCTTC.

This clonotype was seen more than once but under ten times. The genes are TRBV4-2 and TRBJ1-2; 7 bases are a match to TRBD1. V was pared by 4 bases and J by 4 bases, with 9 bases of the junction left unmatched. In germline, CDR1 is LGHNA, CDR2 YNFKEQ. The CDR3 consists of 15 residues. The CDR3 DNA follows: TGTGCCAGCAGCCTTGAGAAGGGGGCCGTCTATGGCTACACCTTC. Its translation: CASSLEKGAVYGYTF.

The chain employs TRBV3-1 and TRBJ2-3; TRBD2 matches 10 bases. Looked up from germline, CDR1 is LGHDT and CDR2 is YNNKEL (reference sequence). Unmatched junction bases numbered 7, after V lost 4 bases and J lost 9 bases. This CDR3 is 14 amino acids long. Written as DNA, the CDR3 is TGTGCCAGCAGCCCCCTAGCGGGAGAGGACACGCAGTATTTT. Encoded protein: CASSPLAGEDTQYF.

This clonotype occurred many times. This rearrangement joins TRBV12-3 or TRBV12-4 to TRBJ2-5, with 12 positions matching TRBD1. The V segment lost 6 bases and the J segment 4 bases; nucleotides outside the gene matches: 3. The CDR3 runs to 14 residues. CDR3 protein: CASSRDRGRETQYF. Written as DNA, the CDR3 is TGTGCCAGCAGCCGGGACAGGGGGCGAGAGACCCAGTACTTC.

This clonotype has more than one count but fewer than ten. This sequence joins TRBV29-1 and TRBJ1-1; the match to TRBD1 covers 8 bases. The CDR3 length is 14 residues. The ends lost 3 bases at V and 0 bases at J; junction bases unmatched: 3. The germline gives CDR1 SQVTM, CDR2 ANQGSEA. As DNA, the CDR3 is TGCAGCGTTGACCGACAGGGGATGAACACTGAAGCTTTCTTT. This codes for CSVDRQGMNTEAFF.

This clonotype showed up just a few times. The V call is TRBV7-2, the J call TRBJ2-5; 11 bases line up with TRBD1. V shed 4 bases and J 2 bases; nucleotides not matched to a gene: 6. CDR3 size: 16 residues. CDR1 and CDR2 (germline): SGHTA, FQGNSA. CDR3 region: CASSSRTGGLQETQYF. DNA for the CDR3: TGTGCCAGCAGCTCAAGGACAGGGGGCCTGCAAGAGACCCAGTACTTC.

This clonotype was seen more than once but under ten times. The chain uses TRBV6-4 and TRBJ2-2; maybe TRBD2 (6 bases). Between the trimmed V and J ends, which lost 5 bases and 5 bases, there was a span of 15 bases. This CDR3 region has 15 residues. Germline V gene sequence: CDR1 MRHNA, CDR2 SNTAGT. The chain's CDR3 is CASSPGDSGTGELFF. In DNA, the CDR3 is TGTGCCAGCAGTCCCGGGGACTCGGGGACCGGGGAGCTGTTTTTT.

Ten or more counts support this clonotype. This chain connects TRBV6-5 to TRBJ2-5, with 10 bases matching TRBD1. This CDR3 is built from 14 residues. Germline CDR1 MNHEY, CDR2 SVGAGI. V shed 6 bases, J shed 4 bases, and the junction held 5 bases outside the gene matches. The CDR3 region has the DNA TGTGCCAGCAGGGCGACAGGGGGCCCAGAGACCCAGTACTTC. Translation gives CASRATGGPETQYF.

This clonotype has a handful of counts. This rearrangement joins TRBV6-5 to TRBJ2-7; D gene uncertain. The V gene's germline CDR1 is MNHEY and CDR2 SVGAGI. This CDR3 region has 13 residues. Trimming pared 0 bases from V and 3 bases from J, leaving 6 bases between. CDR3 region: CASSYSGSYEQYF. In DNA form, the CDR3 reads TGTGCCAGCAGTTACTCAGGCAGCTACGAGCAGTACTTC.

In its sample, this clonotype was seen many times. This chain connects TRBV5-1 to TRBJ2-1; TRBD1 aligns across 9 bases. Germline V lookup: CDR1 SGHRS, CDR2 YFSETQ. The CDR3 has 16 amino acids. The V and J ends lost 6 bases and 2 bases, in that order; junction bases with no gene match: 9. The CDR3 loop is CASTGQGEIAYNEQFF. As DNA, the CDR3 is TGCGCCAGCACGGGACAGGGAGAAATTGCCTACAATGAGCAGTTCTTC.

This clonotype was detected ten times or more. This chain connects TRBV24-1 to TRBJ2-3, with 9 nucleotides matching TRBD1. The length of the CDR3 is 14 residues. V gave up 4 bases and J gave up 5 bases; unmatched junction bases: 3. Germline assignment: CDR1 KGHDR and CDR2 SFDVKD. CDR3 sequence (DNA): TGTGCCACCAGTGACCCGGACAGGGGAGATACGCAGTATTTT. It codes for CATSDPDRGDTQYF.

This sequence joins TRBV27 and TRBJ2-7; tentatively, D is TRBD2 (5 bases). CDR3 length: 13 residues. V dropped 4 bases and J dropped 3 bases, with 10 bases sitting between them. The germline CDR1 and CDR2 sequences are MNHEY and SMNVEV (reference sequence). CDR3 amino acids: CASSWRRNYEQYF. The DNA of the CDR3 is TGTGCCAGCAGTTGGAGGAGGAACTACGAGCAGTACTTC.

This clonotype was observed at least ten times. The chain carries TRBV6-2 or TRBV6-3 and TRBJ1-6, with 8 bases lining up with TRBD1. The CDR3 spans 14 residues. In germline, CDR1 is MNHEY, CDR2 SVGEGT. Trimming took 2 bases from V and 9 from J; bases not matched to a gene: 3. CDR3 nucleotides: TGTGCCAGCAGTTACCAGGGGGCGACTTCACCCCTCCACTTT. Translating gives CASSYQGATSPLHF.

This clonotype was seen repeatedly, ten times or more. This rearrangement joins TRBV18 to TRBJ1-1, with 12 bases matching TRBD1. The CDR3 has 16 amino acids. The V segment lost 2 bases and the J segment 4 bases; nucleotides outside the gene matches: 5. Germline lookup yields CDR1 KGHSH and CDR2 LQKENI. CDR3 sequence reads: CASSPRGQGAGTEAFF. CDR3 nucleotides: TGTGCCAGCTCACCAAGGGGACAGGGGGCTGGCACTGAAGCTTTCTTT.

This clonotype was detected a few times. The chain joins TRBV6-5 to TRBJ2-1, with a weak D call TRBD2 (5 bases). Trimming took 6 bases from V and 6 from J, leaving 15 bases between them. There are 14 residues in the CDR3. In germline, CDR1 is MNHEY, CDR2 SVGAGI. The CDR3 sequence is CASSSTTGINEQFF. Here the CDR3 DNA reads TGTGCCAGCAGCTCAACCACGGGGATCAATGAGCAGTTCTTC.

This sequence joins TRBV3-1 and TRBJ1-1; 9 positions match TRBD1. The germline V gene has CDR1 LGHDT and CDR2 YNNKEL (reference sequence). The CDR3 totals 14 residues. Unmatched junction bases numbered 4, after V lost 4 bases and J lost 4 bases. The CDR3 DNA sequence: TGTGCCAGCAGCCTAGGGACAGGGTTCACTGAAGCTTTCTTT. It specifies CASSLGTGFTEAFF.

This clonotype was seen at least ten times. The rearrangement links TRBV2 to TRBJ2-7, with a possible D match to TRBD1 (6 bases). Trimming cost V 11 bases and J 1 base, with 12 bases left between them. CDR1 and CDR2 from the germline V gene are SNHLY and FYNNEI. This CDR3 has 12 residues. The CDR3 nucleotides read TGTGCCGGACGACAGGCTTCCTACGAGCAGTACTTC. Its protein product is CAGRQASYEQYF.

This clonotype was seen repeatedly, ten times or more. One end of the junction does not line up with germline, which may come from a read error. This sequence joins TRBV7-9 and TRBJ1-4; D is ambiguous. The CDR3 is 18 residues long. CDR1 and CDR2 from the germline V gene are SEHNR and FQNEAQ (reference sequence). CDR3 in DNA: TGTGCCAGCAGCCCAGGAAATGCGGGTAGAGGAACTAATGAAAAACTGCTTTTT. It encodes CASSPGNAGRGTNEKLLF.

This clonotype ranks as medium-sized. The genes are TRBV29-1 and TRBJ1-1; D gene unclear. The CDR3 sequence is 10 residues long. Germline-derived CDR1 and CDR2 are SQVTM and ANQGSEA. Trimming took 4 bases from V and 9 from J, leaving 9 bases between them. This CDR3 is CSVVRNKAFF. CDR3 nucleotide sequence: TGCAGCGTTGTTCGAAACAAAGCTTTCTTT.

This clonotype was seen a handful of times. The chain carries TRBV30 and TRBJ2-7; no reliable D call. Germline CDR1 GTSNPN, CDR2 SVGIG (reference sequence). V lost 1 base, J lost 7 bases, and 20 bases lay in between. CDR3 length: 15 residues. Here the CDR3 reads CAWSALDGVLREQYF. CDR3 nucleotides: TGTGCCTGGAGTGCCCTCGACGGAGTGCTGCGTGAGCAGTACTTC.

This clonotype has a count of ten or more. V usage is TRBV28 and J usage is TRBJ1-4; no clear D gene. Trimming stripped 6 bases from V and 8 bases from J, with 13 bases between. Germline V gene sequence: CDR1 MDHEN, CDR2 SYDVKM. The CDR3 extends over 13 amino acids. The CDR3 DNA sequence: TGTGCCAGCAGGGGCAGGTTTCGAGAAAAACTGTTTTTT. The encoded protein is CASRGRFREKLFF.

This clonotype occurred a few times. The chain links TRBV5-1 to TRBJ2-5; 14 bases are shared with TRBD2. CDR1 and CDR2 from the germline V gene are SGHRS and YFSETQ. This CDR3 is 17 amino acids long. The junction had 5 bases not matched to a gene; V was cut back by 0 bases and J by 4 bases. CDR3 bases: TGCGCCAGCAGCTTGGGGGGACTAGCGGGAGCAGTAGAGACCCAGTACTTC. This sequence encodes CASSLGGLAGAVETQYF.

The chain employs TRBV12-3 or TRBV12-4 and TRBJ1-2, with no clear D. This CDR3 is 12 amino acids long. V was trimmed by 6 bases and J by 4 bases, leaving 9 bases between them. The CDR3 protein is CASSALGYGYTF. The CDR3 nucleotides read TGTGCCAGCAGCGCACTTGGCTATGGCTACACCTTC.

The chain couples TRBV7-9 to TRBJ2-3; a weak D match, TRBD1 (6 bases). Trimming cost V 5 bases and J 6 bases, with 15 bases left between them. This CDR3 has 14 amino acids. The germline gives CDR1 SEHNR, CDR2 FQNEAQ (reference sequence). For the CDR3, the DNA is TGTGCCAGCAGCCCCGAGTGGACAGTGGATACGCAGTATTTT. Translating it yields CASSPEWTVDTQYF.

J is TRBJ1-1 and V is TRBV3-1; D unclear. CDR1 is LGHDT and CDR2 is YNNKEL in the germline V gene (reference sequence). Trimming stripped 3 bases from V and 5 bases from J, with 7 bases between. The CDR3 consists of 12 residues. CDR3 DNA sequence: TGTGCCAGCAGCCAGGTTTCTACTGAAGCTTTCTTT. It codes for CASSQVSTEAFF.

The table lists this clonotype with a few counts. The chain is built from TRBV30 and TRBJ1-2, with D tentatively TRBD1 (5 bases). This CDR3 comprises 14 residues. Germline V gene sequence: CDR1 GTSNPN, CDR2 SVGIG (reference sequence). Between the trimmed V and J ends, which lost 0 bases and 5 bases, there was a span of 13 bases. In DNA, the CDR3 is TGTGCCTGGAGTGTACCGGGGGTACGGTATGGCTACACCTTC. Its protein product is CAWSVPGVRYGYTF.

Many counts were recorded for this clonotype. This rearrangement joins TRBV10-1 to TRBJ2-7, with TRBD2 matching 7 bases. Germline lookup yields CDR1 WNHNN and CDR2 SYGVQD (reference sequence). V was pared by 8 bases and J by 8 bases, with 6 bases of the junction left unmatched. The CDR3 is made up of 11 amino acids. DNA of the CDR3: TGCGCCAGCCTACTAGCGTACAAGCAGTACTTC. It is translated as CASLLAYKQYF.

The table lists this clonotype with a few counts. The V gene is TRBV7-3, the J gene TRBJ2-1; D perhaps matches TRBD2 (6 bases). Trimming took off 0 bases at V and 13 bases at J, with 13 bases between the two ends. The CDR3 covers 13 residues. In germline, CDR1 is SGHTA, CDR2 FQGTGA. The chain's CDR3 is CASSLTFSGAQFF. The CDR3 DNA follows: TGTGCCAGCAGCTTAACGTTTTCGGGAGCCCAGTTCTTC.

This clonotype was seen many times. The chain links TRBV4-3 to TRBJ1-2; 8 positions match TRBD1. The CDR3 spans 16 residues. After removal of 0 bases from V and 3 bases from J, the junction contained 6 bases not matched to a gene. Per the germline V gene, CDR1 is LGHNA and CDR2 is YSLEER. The CDR3 spells CASSQEGDRRHYGYTF. The CDR3 DNA reads TGCGCCAGCAGCCAAGAGGGGGACAGGCGCCACTATGGCTACACCTTC.

The sample holds many counts of this clonotype. At one end, the junction sequence differs from germline, possibly due to a read error. The chain combines TRBV11-1 with TRBJ2-7; D perhaps matches TRBD2 (6 bases). This CDR3 comprises 15 residues. The germline V gene encodes CDR1 SGHAT and CDR2 FQDESV (reference sequence). In DNA form, the CDR3 reads TGTGCCAGCAGCCCCAACCCAGGGAGGTTGGACGCGGCGAAGTTC. Its translation is CASSPNPGRLDAAKF.

The chain carries TRBV11-2 and TRBJ2-1; no reliable D call. V lost 1 base to trimming and J lost 3 bases, with 10 bases between them. The CDR3 totals 15 residues. In germline, CDR1 is SGHAT, CDR2 FQNNGV. CDR3 loop: CASSLVGLYYNEQFF. For the CDR3, the DNA is TGTGCCAGCAGCTTAGTTGGGCTCTACTACAATGAGCAGTTCTTC. Filled out from reference TRBV11-2 and TRBJ2-1, the complete variable domain reads EAGVAQSPRYKIIEKRQSVAFWCNPISGHATLYWYQQILGQGPKLLIQFQNNGVVDDSQLPKDRFSAERLKGVDSTLKIQPAKLEDSAVYLCASSLVGLYYNEQFFGPGTRLTVL.